Listed here are 21 T cell receptor beta chains from one sample, sequenced in a study of regulatory T cells in long-lasting Graves disease. As to time point: newly diagnosed GD, antithyroid drugs for less than 3 months. After RNA was extracted from PBMCs, the TCR library was made from it. Arm-PCR with iRepertoire HTBI primers amplified the CDR3 regions for these TCR beta libraries. TCRdb reprocessed the multiplex PCR reads with MiXCR, giving one entry per CDR3 protein. The sample has about 430,000 distinct CDR3 sequences, approximately 16% seen once. This sample also belongs to another study, concerning T cells in Graves' hyperthyroidism and ophthalmopathy.

This sample comprised peripheral blood mononuclear cells (PBMCs), obtained at new diagnosis, from a patient treated with antithyroid drugs. The receptors stem from a middle-aged woman with Graves disease.

This clonotype showed up many times. This sequence joins TRBV10-3 and TRBJ1-1; 9 nucleotides align to TRBD1. CDR1 is ENHRY and CDR2 is SYGVKD in the germline V gene. The V gene end was trimmed by 6 bases and the J gene end by 4 bases; junction bases not matched to a gene: 9. This CDR3 has 15 residues. CDR3 sequence (DNA): TGTGCCATCAGGGCGGACAGGGGCCGGGGCACTGAAGCTTTCTTT. This translates into CAIRADRGRGTEAFF.

This chain joins TRBV2 and TRBJ2-4, with a possible D match to TRBD1 (5 bases). Germline V gene lookup returns CDR1 SNHLY and CDR2 FYNNEI. The CDR3 runs to 15 residues. V gave up 6 bases and J gave up 9 bases, with 21 bases separating them. DNA for the CDR3: TGTGCCAGCAGCCGCCCAGGCCAGGGAAAGGGCATTCAGTACTTC. Encoded protein: CASSRPGQGKGIQYF. The whole variable domain, filled in from reference TRBV2 and TRBJ2-4, reads EPEVTQTPSHQVTQMGQEVILRCVPISNHLYFYWYRQILGQKVEFLVSFYNNEISEKSEIFDDQFSVERPDGSNFTLKIRSTKLEDSAMYFCASSRPGQGKGIQYFGAGTRLSVL.

This clonotype has at least ten counts. The CDR3 DNA sequence: TGCAGTGCTAGGGACAGTTTAGCAAATAACTATGGCTACACCTTC. Translating it yields CSARDSLANNYGYTF. This sequence joins TRBV20-1 and TRBJ1-2; perhaps TRBD1 as D (6 bases). Germline V gene lookup returns CDR1 DFQATT and CDR2 SNEGSKA (reference sequence). Trimming removed 3 bases from V and 1 base from J, with 15 bases in between. The CDR3 is made up of 15 amino acids.

V gene TRBV5-5 combines with J gene TRBJ2-6; 10 bases match TRBD1. Germline lookup yields CDR1 SGHKS and CDR2 YYEKEE (reference sequence). The V gene end was trimmed by 4 bases and the J gene end by 4 bases; junction bases not matched to a gene: 11. This CDR3 comprises 18 residues. CDR3 region: CASSNPGQGTLGANVLTF. The DNA of the CDR3 is TGTGCCAGCAGCAACCCGGGACAGGGGACATTAGGGGCCAACGTCCTGACTTTC.

This clonotype was counted ten times or more. The genes are TRBV7-9 and TRBJ2-6; D gene uncertain. Looked up from germline, CDR1 is SEHNR and CDR2 is FQNEAQ (reference sequence). This CDR3 comprises 15 residues. V was clipped by 4 bases and J by 3 bases, with 10 bases between them. The CDR3 region has the DNA TGTGCCAGCAGCTCGCTATGGTTTGGGGCCAACGTCCTGACTTTC. This encodes CASSSLWFGANVLTF.

The sample holds many counts of this clonotype. Here the CDR3 reads CASSRGGLYNAGELFF. CDR3 sequence (DNA): TGTGCCAGCAGTAGGGGGGGACTCTATAACGCCGGGGAGCTGTTTTTT. The rearrangement links TRBV6-1 to TRBJ2-2, with a weak D call TRBD2 (7 bases). Germline CDR1 MNHNS, CDR2 SASEGT. V shed 5 bases and J shed 6 bases, with 19 bases lying between them. The CDR3 covers 16 residues.

This clonotype was counted a few times. V gene TRBV13 combines with J gene TRBJ2-5; D remains ambiguous. This CDR3 contains 14 residues. CDR1 is PRHDT and CDR2 is FYEKMQ in the germline V gene (reference sequence). Trimming took 7 bases from V and 2 from J, leaving 14 bases between them. As DNA, the CDR3 is TGTGCCAGCACCATAAGACACTCTCAAGAGACCCAGTACTTC. Its translation: CASTIRHSQETQYF.

Written as DNA, the CDR3 is TGTGCCAGCAGCCCTAGGGCCGGGGACAATGAGCAGTTCTTC. Protein sequence: CASSPRAGDNEQFF. The V and J genes are TRBV9 and TRBJ2-1; weak D call: TRBD2 (5 bases). CDR3 length: 14 residues. The germline V gene encodes CDR1 SGDLS and CDR2 YYNGEE. V lost 4 bases and J lost 5, with 13 bases in between.

Note on this clonotype: This sequence may be a read error, since a much larger clone differs from it by one base. The V and J genes are TRBV7-9 and TRBJ2-1; D remains ambiguous. V lost 2 bases and J lost 10, with 9 bases in between. The CDR3 has 12 residues. CDR1 and CDR2 from the germline V gene are SEHNR and FQNEAQ (reference sequence). The CDR3 sequence: CASSLSGMEQFF. CDR3 sequence (DNA): TGTGCCAGCAGCTTATCTGGGATGGAGCAGTTCTTC.

This chain joins TRBV2 and TRBJ1-5; no definite D call. Near its end, the DNA agrees better with TRBJ2-3, so the J call may be wrong. The CDR3 is made up of 13 amino acids. Germline V gives CDR1 SNHLY, CDR2 FYNNEI. CDR3 loop: CASSDQSNQPQYF. The CDR3 bases are TGTGCCAGCAGTGATCAGAGCAATCAGCCCCAGTATTTT.

This clonotype has at least ten counts. This sequence joins TRBV28 and TRBJ2-1; TRBD2 aligns across 11 bases. From germline, CDR1 is MDHEN and CDR2 SYDVKM. This CDR3 has 19 residues. J was trimmed by 5 bases and V by 6 bases; bases with no gene match: 18. CDR3 nucleotides: TGTGCCAGCAGAATAGGGGGCTATACTAGCGGGAGCAAAAACAATGAGCAGTTCTTC. Translation: CASRIGGYTSGSKNNEQFF.

This clonotype was counted a few times. The chain combines TRBV13 with TRBJ2-2; D might be TRBD1 or TRBD2, each matching 5 bases. The germline V and J ends were trimmed by 4 bases and 7 bases, with 16 bases remaining between them. CDR3 length: 15 amino acids. Germline V gene lookup returns CDR1 PRHDT and CDR2 FYEKMQ (reference sequence). CDR3 sequence: CASSSRDQTGGELFF. The CDR3 DNA is TGTGCCAGCAGCTCCCGGGACCAGACGGGCGGGGAGCTGTTTTTT.

This clonotype occurred many times. The CDR3 is CASSLGASSRGANVLTF. The CDR3 DNA follows: TGTGCCAGCAGCTTAGGTGCCAGTTCTAGGGGGGCCAACGTCCTGACTTTC. V gene TRBV11-1 combines with J gene TRBJ2-6, with no clear D. V lost 1 base and J lost 4, with 14 bases in between. There are 17 residues in the CDR3. Per germline, CDR1 SGHAT and CDR2 FQDESV (reference sequence).

Concerning this clonotype: Given a much more abundant clone one base away, this may be a read error. The chain is built from TRBV28 and TRBJ2-1; tentatively, D is TRBD1 or TRBD2 (5 bases each). Germline CDR1 reads MDHEN; CDR2 reads SYDVKM. Deletions cut 10 bases from V and 2 bases from J, with 24 bases between. The CDR3 contains 17 residues. The CDR3 is CATPPGRAPTTYNEQFF. The CDR3 DNA reads as TGTGCCACCCCCCCGGGGCGGGCCCCCACCACCTACAATGAGCAGTTCTTC.

This clonotype was detected ten times or more. V usage is TRBV12-3 or TRBV12-4 and J usage is TRBJ2-1; 9 nucleotides line up with TRBD2. This CDR3 region has 14 residues. V was pared by 6 bases and J by 7 bases, with 7 bases of the junction left unmatched. CDR3 region: CASSDSGSLNEQFF. The CDR3 coding sequence is TGTGCCAGCAGCGATAGCGGGAGTTTAAATGAGCAGTTCTTC.

This clonotype came up many times. V and J are TRBV2 and TRBJ2-2; unclear D gene. Germline V gene lookup returns CDR1 SNHLY and CDR2 FYNNEI. CDR3 size: 14 residues. Trimming removed 4 bases at V and 0 bases at J, with 6 bases between. Here the CDR3 DNA reads TGTGCCAGCAGTGCCGGGTCGAACACCGGGGAGCTGTTTTTT. It translates to CASSAGSNTGELFF.

This clonotype was seen a handful of times. The chain couples TRBV5-6 to TRBJ2-3, with D maybe TRBD2 (6 bases). Trimming pared 0 bases from V and 4 bases from J, leaving 15 bases between. The germline V gene has CDR1 SGHDT and CDR2 YYEEEE. This CDR3 has 16 amino acids. The CDR3 DNA is TGTGCCAGCAGCTTGGGGAGGGAATGGGGCTCAGATACGCAGTATTTT. Residues: CASSLGREWGSDTQYF.

The chain uses TRBV7-9 and TRBJ1-4; D possibly corresponds to TRBD1 (5 bases). The germline V gene encodes CDR1 SEHNR and CDR2 FQNEAQ (reference sequence). Trimming took 7 bases from V and 12 from J, leaving 21 bases between them. The CDR3 length is 14 residues. CDR3 bases: TGTGCCAGCACCCCTGGCAGGGTCCTAGTCGAACTGTTTTTT. Protein product: CASTPGRVLVELFF.

The V and J genes are TRBV18 and TRBJ2-7, with 8 bases fitting TRBD1. The V gene's germline CDR1 is KGHSH and CDR2 LQKENI. CDR3 length: 15 residues. Germline trimming cut 0 bases from V and 6 bases from J; bases unmatched to any gene: 7. The DNA of the CDR3 is TGTGCCAGCTCACCACCCGGGACAGGATCGTCCGAGCAGTACTTC. Its protein is CASSPPGTGSSEQYF.

Only a few counts were recorded for this clonotype. V usage is TRBV2 and J usage is TRBJ2-7, with 9 bases fitting TRBD2. The V gene's germline CDR1 is SNHLY and CDR2 FYNNEI. CDR3 size: 17 residues. J was trimmed by 2 bases and V by 6 bases; bases with no gene match: 14. The CDR3 reads CASSRGVGGRGAYEQYF. The CDR3 DNA follows: TGTGCCAGCAGCCGGGGAGTGGGCGGGAGGGGCGCCTACGAGCAGTACTTC.

This clonotype has at least ten counts. The chain has TRBV11-3 and TRBJ2-3; a possible D gene is TRBD2 (6 bases). The germline gives CDR1 SGHNT, CDR2 YENEEA. Trimming left V 5 bases short and J 6 bases short, with 15 bases between. The CDR3 spans 14 residues. The CDR3 loop reads CASSPSGSLDTQYF. The CDR3 nucleotides read TGTGCCAGCAGCCCGAGCGGGTCGTTGGATACGCAGTATTTT.